Following are 14 T cell receptor beta chains from one sample sequenced in a study of shared clonotypes between healthy human individuals. This table comes from immunoSEQ multiplex PCR, and its TCRdb copy is limited to in-frame clones, with some not included. The table shows about 460,000 clones, with roughly three quarters occurring only once. Source material: PBMCs. The origin of the receptors is a woman in her thirties or forties in good health. Some clones in this sample may be carry-over from other donors' samples.

The V call is TRBV7-9, the J call TRBJ2-3; tentatively, D is TRBD2 (6 bases). Germline V gives CDR1 SEHNR, CDR2 FQNEAQ (reference sequence). CDR3 length: 17 residues. V dropped 1 base and J dropped 5 bases, with 19 bases sitting between them. The CDR3 region is CASSLGLEGPIRDTQYF. The CDR3 region has the DNA TGTGCCAGCAGCTTAGGGTTGGAGGGACCGATCAGAGATACGCAGTATTTT.

The DNA of the CDR3 is TGTGCCAGCAACCACGGGAGAATTAGCACCTACGAGCAGTACTTC. Translation: CASNHGRISTYEQYF. The chain uses TRBV11-2 and TRBJ2-7; D perhaps matches TRBD2 (6 bases). The V end lost 7 bases, the J end lost 2 bases, and 18 bases lay between the germline ends. Germline V gives CDR1 SGHAT, CDR2 FQNNGV. The CDR3 runs to 15 residues.

Concerning this clone: A read error may account for a junction end that differs from germline. The chain carries TRBV5-1 and TRBJ1-2; no firm D call. The CDR3 consists of 13 residues. The V gene's germline CDR1 is SGHRS and CDR2 YFSETQ. Here the CDR3 reads CASSLDLFYGYTF. CDR3 sequence (DNA): TGCGCCAGCAGTTTGGACCTCTTCTATGGCTACACCTTC.

The chain recombines TRBV28 with TRBJ2-7; D perhaps matches TRBD1 (5 bases). There are 12 residues in the CDR3. CDR1 is MDHEN, CDR2 SYDVKM, per germline. V lost 5 bases, J lost 3 bases, and 8 bases lay in between. The DNA of the CDR3 is TGTGCCAGCAGTACAGGCTTCTACGAGCAGTACTTC. Its protein product is CASSTGFYEQYF. The variable domain in full, with the rest retrieved from reference TRBV28 and TRBJ2-7, is DVKVTQSSRYLVKRTGEKVFLECVQDMDHENMFWYRQDPGLGLRLIYFSYDVKMKEKGDIPEGYSVSREKKERFSLILESASTNQTSMYLCASSTGFYEQYFGPGTRLTVT.

The rearrangement links TRBV9 to TRBJ2-1, with 7 nucleotides matching TRBD1. CDR1 is SGDLS, CDR2 YYNGEE, per germline. The CDR3 extends over 14 amino acids. The junction had 10 bases not matched to a gene; V was cut back by 6 bases and J by 7 bases. The CDR3 here is CASNRGRIGNEQFF. The CDR3 nucleotides read TGTGCCAGCAACAGGGGAAGGATAGGAAATGAGCAGTTCTTC.

The genes are TRBV7-6 and TRBJ2-2; 10 bases match TRBD1. With 2 bases clipped from V and 5 bases from J, the junction kept 17 bases outside the gene matches. The CDR3 runs to 20 residues. From germline, CDR1 is SGHVS and CDR2 FNYEAQ. CDR3 loop: CASSLRDRGIGDPSTGELFF. The CDR3 DNA sequence: TGTGCCAGCAGCTTAAGGGACAGGGGAATCGGGGACCCCTCAACCGGGGAGCTGTTTTTT. Full variable domain (rest looked up from reference TRBV7-6 and TRBJ2-2): GAGVSQSPRYKVTKRGQDVALRCDPISGHVSLYWYRQALGQGPEFLTYFNYEAQQDKSGLPNDRFSAERPEGSISTLTIQRTEQRDSAMYRCASSLRDRGIGDPSTGELFFGEGSRLTVL.

This clone was seen just once. The chain couples TRBV7-1 to TRBJ2-7, with unresolved D. TRBV7-1 is designated an ORF whose function remains uncertain. The ends were cut back, 5 bases at V and 1 base at J, with 6 bases in the middle. This CDR3 has 12 residues. In nucleotides, the CDR3 is TGTGCCAGCAGCCGGACGTCCTACGAGCAGTACTTC. It is translated as CASSRTSYEQYF.

The rearrangement uses TRBV7-2 and TRBJ2-7, with a possible D match to TRBD1 (6 bases). Germline V lookup: CDR1 SGHTA, CDR2 FQGNSA. The CDR3 consists of 15 residues. The germline V and J ends were trimmed by 1 base and 8 bases, with 18 bases remaining between them. The CDR3 sequence is CASSLGGRTDSQQYF. CDR3 nucleotide sequence: TGTGCCAGCAGCTTAGGGGGTAGGACAGATTCCCAGCAGTACTTC.

The gene calls are TRBV19 and TRBJ1-1; 7 bases line up with TRBD1. The V segment lost 8 bases and the J segment 3 bases; nucleotides outside the gene matches: 6. CDR1 and CDR2 (germline): LNHDA, SQIVND (reference sequence). The length of the CDR3 is 13 residues. This CDR3 is CASRLDRDTEAFF. CDR3 bases: TGTGCCAGTCGTCTCGACAGGGACACTGAAGCTTTCTTT.

The genes are TRBV27 and TRBJ1-1; D not certain. Deletions cut 1 base from V and 4 bases from J, with 7 bases between. There are 13 residues in the CDR3. Per germline, CDR1 MNHEY and CDR2 SMNVEV (reference sequence). CDR3 protein: CASSLFHSTEAFF. CDR3 sequence (DNA): TGTGCCAGCAGTTTATTTCACAGCACTGAAGCTTTCTTT.

DNA for the CDR3: TGTGCCAGCAGTTCGACAGGGGCCGAGTACGAGCAGTACTTC. It is translated as CASSSTGAEYEQYF. The chain employs TRBV6-6 and TRBJ2-7, with TRBD1 matching 8 bases. Germline trimming cut 4 bases from V and 4 bases from J; bases unmatched to any gene: 6. The CDR3 is made up of 14 amino acids. Per the germline V gene, CDR1 is MNHNY and CDR2 is SVGAGI (reference sequence).

A remark on this clone: Other DNA sequences of this sample code for an identical CDR3. V and J are TRBV5-1 and TRBJ2-7, with TRBD1 identical over 10 bases. Per germline, CDR1 SGHRS and CDR2 YFSETQ. The trim removed 4 bases at V and 2 bases at J, leaving 3 bases unmatched. The CDR3 spans 14 residues. CDR3 residues: CASSLGQGAYEQYF. The DNA of the CDR3 is TGCGCCAGCAGCCTCGGACAGGGGGCCTACGAGCAGTACTTC. Drawing the rest from reference TRBV5-1 and TRBJ2-7, the complete variable domain is KAGVTQTPRYLIKTRGQQVTLSCSPISGHRSVSWYQQTPGQGLQFLFEYFSETQRNKGNFPGRFSGRQFSNSRSEMNVSTLELGDSALYLCASSLGQGAYEQYFGPGTRLTVT.

J is TRBJ2-7 and V is TRBV28; D may be TRBD1 (5 bases). Germline values: CDR1 MDHEN, CDR2 SYDVKM. V lost 1 base and J 0 bases, leaving 10 bases between the germline ends. This CDR3 has 15 residues. The CDR3 sequence is CASSLFRALSYEQYF. In DNA, the CDR3 is TGTGCCAGCAGTTTATTCAGGGCCCTCTCCTACGAGCAGTACTTC.

V and J are TRBV11-2 and TRBJ2-7; unclear D gene. This CDR3 has 14 residues. The germline CDR1 and CDR2 sequences are SGHAT and FQNNGV. The V end lost 1 base, the J end lost 2 bases, and 9 bases lay between the germline ends. This CDR3 reads CASSLVIRPYEQYF. In DNA, the CDR3 is TGTGCCAGCAGCTTAGTAATCAGACCCTACGAGCAGTACTTC. Complete variable domain (other parts from reference TRBV11-2 and TRBJ2-7): EAGVAQSPRYKIIEKRQSVAFWCNPISGHATLYWYQQILGQGPKLLIQFQNNGVVDDSQLPKDRFSAERLKGVDSTLKIQPAKLEDSAVYLCASSLVIRPYEQYFGPGTRLTVT.